This entry lists 17 T cell receptor beta chains sequenced from one sample in a study of blood T cells in healthy people across ages. Next came a second PCR, run for roughly 6 to 11 cycles, which used a sample-barcoded 5' primer along with a J-beta primer mix. TCRdb analysed the 5' RACE reads with MiXCR anew, one entry per CDR3 protein. Here the sample spans more than 650,000 distinct CDR3 sequences, about 20% being singletons. Sequencing input: blood. Receptor source: a man in his 70s in good health.

This chain links TRBV5-8 with TRBJ2-7; weak D call: TRBD2 (6 bases). Germline-derived CDR1 and CDR2 are SGHTS and YDEGEE. With 7 bases removed from V and 3 bases from J, the gap between germline ends came to 14 bases. The length of the CDR3 is 13 residues. DNA for the CDR3: TGTGCCAGCCGGAGGGCACCTTTCTACGAGCAGTACGTC. This translates into CASRRAPFYEQYV.

This clonotype was picked up a small number of times. This sequence joins TRBV18 and TRBJ1-2; possible D gene TRBD1, 5 bases. The V and J ends lost 5 bases and 8 bases respectively, with 12 bases between them. The CDR3 totals 12 residues. Germline CDR1 KGHSH, CDR2 LQKENI. The CDR3 bases are TGTGCCAGCTCAGCGAGGAGGGGAGGCTACACCTTC. Its translation: CASSARRGGYTF.

This clonotype turned up a few times. J is TRBJ2-3 and V is TRBV12-3 or TRBV12-4; 12 bases fit TRBD2. CDR3 size: 15 residues. The V gene end was trimmed by 6 bases and the J gene end by 2 bases; junction bases not matched to a gene: 3. CDR3 sequence reads: CASSRLAGVTDTQYF. The CDR3 DNA follows: TGTGCCAGCAGCCGACTAGCGGGGGTCACAGATACGCAGTATTTT.

Only a few counts were recorded for this clonotype. The gene calls are TRBV6-2 or TRBV6-3 and TRBJ2-5; 8 bases map to TRBD2. The J call is doubtful: the DNA matches TRBJ2-1 better. CDR3 length: 15 residues. Looked up from germline, CDR1 is MNHEY and CDR2 is SVGEGT. The CDR3 protein is CASSSAGGGSYEQFF. Here the CDR3 DNA reads TGTGCCAGCAGTTCCGCCGGCGGGGGGTCATATGAGCAGTTCTTC.

The count of this clonotype is one. J is TRBJ1-6 and V is TRBV11-2; D remains ambiguous. The CDR3 covers 14 residues. Germline V gene data show CDR1 as SGHAT and CDR2 as FQNNGV. V lost 2 bases, J lost 10 bases, and 12 bases lay in between. The DNA of the CDR3 is TGTGCCAGCAGCTTAAACTCGATGGGCTCACCCCTCCACTTT. Protein: CASSLNSMGSPLHF.

This clonotype occurred once. The genes are TRBV20-1 and TRBJ2-2; TRBD2 agrees at 13 bases. The V gene end was trimmed by 1 base and the J gene end by 7 bases; junction bases not matched to a gene: 6. The CDR3 is 16 amino acids. Germline assignment: CDR1 DFQATT and CDR2 SNEGSKA (reference sequence). CDR3 bases: TGCAGTGCTAGAGTCTGGACTAGCGGGAGTTTCGGGGAGCTGTTTTTT. Translation: CSARVWTSGSFGELFF.

This clonotype was detected only once. An end of the junction differs from the germline gene, which may be a read error. The rearrangement joins TRBV5-5 to TRBJ2-5, with D possibly being TRBD1 or TRBD2 (5 bases each). Germline CDR1 and CDR2: SGHKS and YYEKEE (reference sequence). The CDR3 has 12 amino acids. The DNA for the CDR3 is TGTGCCAGCAGCTTAATACGGGACCACATGAACTTC. Amino acids: CASSLIRDHMNF.

This clonotype has a handful of counts. The chain links TRBV6-1 to TRBJ2-4, with D possibly being TRBD1 (6 bases). Germline V gene lookup returns CDR1 MNHNS and CDR2 SASEGT. The V and J ends lost 5 bases and 9 bases respectively, with 14 bases between them. The CDR3 has 13 residues. The CDR3 sequence is CASSPDRSGIQYF. The CDR3 bases are TGTGCCAGCAGTCCTGACAGGTCCGGCATTCAGTACTTC.

The sample holds a few counts of this clonotype. Given a much more abundant clone one base away, this may be a read error. V usage is TRBV7-2 and J usage is TRBJ2-5; D is perhaps TRBD2 (6 bases). The J call may not be correct, given that the DNA end is closer to TRBJ2-1. The germline V gene has CDR1 SGHTA and CDR2 FQGNSA. The CDR3 sequence is 13 residues long. DNA of the CDR3: TGTACCAGCAGCCAGGGAGGACGCTATGAGCAGTTCTTC. Amino acid sequence: CTSSQGGRYEQFF.

This chain uses TRBV10-3 with TRBJ2-7, with D maybe TRBD2 (5 bases). Trimming shortened V by 6 bases and J by 1 base, and 10 bases separated the two germline ends. The CDR3 loop spans 13 amino acids. Germline CDR1 is ENHRY and CDR2 is SYGVKD. The CDR3 DNA follows: TGTGCCATCAGCCCCACTAGTTCCTACGAGCAGTACGTC. Protein: CAISPTSSYEQYV.

The chain's CDR3 is CSAMGRRDTEAFF. DNA for the CDR3: TGCAGTGCTATGGGCAGGAGGGACACTGAAGCTTTCTTT. The chain recombines TRBV20-1 with TRBJ1-1; unclear D gene. CDR3 size: 13 residues. The V end was cut by 4 bases, the J end by 3 bases, with 12 bases between. CDR1 and CDR2 from the germline V gene are DFQATT and SNEGSKA (reference sequence).

This clonotype was counted a few times. The V call is TRBV28, the J call TRBJ2-7, with D maybe TRBD1 (6 bases). CDR1 is MDHEN and CDR2 is SYDVKM in the germline V gene. The CDR3 runs to 15 residues. V lost 5 bases and J lost 0, with 14 bases in between. As DNA, the CDR3 is TGTGCCAGCAGTAAAACAGGGTACAGCTCCTACGAGCAGTACGTC. The encoded protein is CASSKTGYSSYEQYV.

The J gene is TRBJ2-2, the V gene TRBV4-3; 11 positions match TRBD2. Unmatched junction bases numbered 3, after V lost 2 bases and J lost 1 base. The CDR3 contains 17 residues. CDR1 and CDR2 (germline): LGHNA, YSLEER. CDR3 sequence reads: CASSQQGLAVNTGELFF. CDR3 sequence (DNA): TGCGCCAGCAGCCAACAGGGACTAGCGGTGAACACCGGGGAGCTGTTTTTT.

The chain is built from TRBV7-6 and TRBJ1-3; D unclear. Germline V gives CDR1 SGHVS, CDR2 FNYEAQ. CDR3 length equals 14 residues. Trimming removed 8 bases at V and 3 bases at J, with 14 bases between. The CDR3 reads CASRPTAGGNTIYF. The CDR3 nucleotides read TGTGCCAGCCGGCCAACCGCGGGTGGAAACACCATATATTTT.

The sample holds many counts of this clonotype. V and J are TRBV12-3 or TRBV12-4 and TRBJ2-7; TRBD2 aligns across 7 bases. The J call may be incorrect, as the DNA end agrees better with TRBJ2-5. The length of the CDR3 is 14 residues. The CDR3 region is CASSSTREVETQYF. The CDR3, as DNA: TGTGCCAGCAGTTCTACTCGGGAGGTGGAGACCCAGTACTTC.

This chain joins TRBV29-1 and TRBJ1-1, with a weak D call TRBD1 (5 bases). The germline V and J ends were trimmed by 1 base and 3 bases, with 12 bases remaining between them. The CDR3 contains 14 residues. Germline V CDR1 and CDR2: SQVTM, ANQGSEA. As DNA, the CDR3 is TGCAGCGTTGAAGGGTTTGGGGGGTACACTGAAGCTTTCTTT. It translates to CSVEGFGGYTEAFF.

CDR3 DNA: TGCGCCAGCAGCCGGAATTCCGGGACAGCTGCAACTAATGAAAAACTGTTTTTT. Residues: CASSRNSGTAATNEKLFF. The V and J genes are TRBV5-1 and TRBJ1-4, with TRBD1 identical over 7 bases. This CDR3 has 18 residues. Per the germline V gene, CDR1 is SGHRS and CDR2 is YFSETQ. The junction had 12 bases not matched to a gene; V was cut back by 4 bases and J by 0 bases.